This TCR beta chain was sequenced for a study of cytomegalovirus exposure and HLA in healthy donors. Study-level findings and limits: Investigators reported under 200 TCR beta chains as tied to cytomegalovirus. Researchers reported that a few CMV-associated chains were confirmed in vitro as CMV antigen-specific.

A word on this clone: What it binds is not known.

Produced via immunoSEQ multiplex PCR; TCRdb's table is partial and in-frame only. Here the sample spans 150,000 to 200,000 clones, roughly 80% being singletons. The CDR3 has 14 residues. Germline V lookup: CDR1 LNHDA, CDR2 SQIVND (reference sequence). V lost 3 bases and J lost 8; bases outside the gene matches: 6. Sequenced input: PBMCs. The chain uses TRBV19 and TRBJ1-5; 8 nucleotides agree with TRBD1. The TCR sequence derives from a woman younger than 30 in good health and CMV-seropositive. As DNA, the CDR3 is TGTGCCAGTAGTATCGGAACAGGGGGAGAGCCCCAGCATTTT. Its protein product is CASSIGTGGEPQHF.